These 9 T cell receptor beta chains were all obtained from the same sample, sequenced in a study of blood T cells in healthy people across ages. Primers used in a second PCR of roughly 7 to 11 cycles were a sample-barcoded 5' primer and a J-beta primer mix. TCRdb reprocessed the 5' RACE reads with MiXCR, giving one entry per CDR3 protein. Among 630,000 or so distinct CDR3 sequences listed, 25% to 30% were seen once. Material: blood. All receptors come from a woman older than 75 in good health.

The V call is TRBV3-1, the J call TRBJ1-4; D is unresolved. V shed 0 bases and J shed 11 bases, with 7 bases lying between them. CDR1 and CDR2 (germline): LGHDT, YNNKEL (reference sequence). CDR3 length equals 12 residues. This chain's CDR3 is CASSQDKGKLFF. The CDR3 DNA follows: TGTGCCAGCAGCCAAGATAAAGGGAAACTGTTTTTT. Combining the CDR3 with reference TRBV3-1 and TRBJ1-4 gives the whole variable domain DTAVSQTPKYLVTQMGNDKSIKCEQNLGHDTMYWYKQDSKKFLKIMFSYNNKELIINETVPNRFSPKSPDKAHLNLHINSLELGDSAVYFCASSQDKGKLFFGSGTQLSVL.

This clonotype occurred many times. The CDR3: CASSLSTGRTYF. CDR3 nucleotides: TGTGCCAGCAGCTTATCGACAGGGCGGACGTATTTT. This rearrangement joins TRBV11-1 to TRBJ2-3; TRBD1 matches 7 bases. Unmatched junction bases numbered 7, after V lost 2 bases and J lost 14 bases. The germline CDR1 and CDR2 sequences are SGHAT and FQDESV (reference sequence). This CDR3 is built from 12 residues.

This clonotype was seen a handful of times. One junction end does not reproduce the germline sequence, and a read error may be involved. The rearrangement joins TRBV7-2 to TRBJ1-2, with D possibly matching TRBD1 (6 bases). CDR1 and CDR2 from the germline V gene are SGHTA and FQGNSA. This CDR3 spans 15 amino acids. CDR3 loop: CASGLAEGVMDGYTF. Written as DNA, the CDR3 is TGTGCCAGCGGCTTAGCGGAGGGGGTGATGGATGGCTACACCTTC.

V and J are TRBV30 and TRBJ2-1; tentative D call: TRBD2 (5 bases). Looked up from germline, CDR1 is GTSNPN and CDR2 is SVGIG (reference sequence). The CDR3 loop spans 12 amino acids. V was trimmed by 2 bases and J by 9 bases, leaving 11 bases between them. CDR3 nucleotide sequence: TGTGCCTGGAGTATCTTCCGGGGTGAGCAGTTCTTC. It yields the protein CAWSIFRGEQFF.

This clonotype showed up many times. The chain carries TRBV7-3 and TRBJ2-6, with D unclear. The CDR3 has 15 residues. Germline assignment: CDR1 SGHTA and CDR2 FQGTGA. V shed 3 bases and J shed 4 bases, with 10 bases lying between them. The DNA of the CDR3 is TGTGCCAGCAGCTTCGACGCGGCGGGGGCCAACGTCCTGACTTTC. Encoded protein: CASSFDAAGANVLTF.

This clonotype was picked up many times. The CDR3 protein is CSAQIVGDRQFF. CDR3 nucleotide sequence: TGCAGTGCACAAATTGTAGGGGACAGGCAGTTCTTC. The rearrangement joins TRBV20-1 to TRBJ2-1; 7 nucleotides match TRBD1. V shed 6 bases and J 12 bases; nucleotides not matched to a gene: 11. The CDR3 extends over 12 amino acids. CDR1 DFQATT and CDR2 SNEGSKA come from the germline V gene (reference sequence).

In this sample, this clonotype turned up a few times. The V gene is TRBV20-1, the J gene TRBJ1-1; the D gene is possibly TRBD1 (6 bases). The CDR3 spans 15 residues. The V gene's germline CDR1 is DFQATT and CDR2 SNEGSKA (reference sequence). V lost 2 bases, J lost 0 bases, and 13 bases lay in between. Here the CDR3 reads CSARRPTGLNTEAFF. As DNA, the CDR3 is TGCAGTGCTAGACGCCCGACAGGCTTGAACACTGAAGCTTTCTTT.

This clonotype was counted many times. V and J are TRBV4-1 and TRBJ2-7; no definite D call. V gave up 1 base and J gave up 4 bases, with 11 bases separating them. The CDR3 has 14 amino acids. From germline, CDR1 is MGHRA and CDR2 YSYEKL. The CDR3 here is CASSQGDSRYEQYF. In nucleotides, the CDR3 is TGCGCCAGCAGCCAAGGAGATTCCAGGTACGAGCAGTACTTC.

The rearrangement joins TRBV30 to TRBJ2-7, with D tentatively TRBD1 (6 bases). Germline assignment: CDR1 GTSNPN and CDR2 SVGIG (reference sequence). This CDR3 comprises 12 residues. V was clipped by 1 base and J by 4 bases, with 8 bases between them. The CDR3 loop reads CAWSGGLYEQYF. CDR3 nucleotides: TGTGCCTGGAGTGGGGGGCTATACGAGCAGTACTTC.